This entry is about one TCR beta chain. No antigen is known for it. The PCR employed 60 Vbeta primers together with 13 Jbeta primers. Authors' methods: The count from a later analysis was some 76 million unique TCR beta chains, some 11 million of them shared. Only in-frame clones appear in the TCRdb table, and some are missing; sequencing was by immunoSEQ multiplex PCR. D and trimming were read from the DNA, whereas the V and J calls and clone size are those reported in that table. Counted here are over 60,000 clones, around 80% occurring once; the ten biggest clones make up more than 7%. This sample was included in a study of cytomegalovirus exposure and HLA in healthy donors. General study points: Sequences of the TCR beta chain were said to predict the HLA-A and HLA-B alleles of most subjects accurately. Diagnosis of cytomegalovirus status made by the classifier reportedly showed high specificity and sensitivity. In a later analysis, a missense DCLRE1C variant was linked to TCR beta V- and J-gene trimming.

The CDR3 has 13 amino acids. The V gene lost 7 bases and the J gene lost 4 bases, with 13 bases spanning the gap. Per the germline V gene, CDR1 is MNHEY and CDR2 is SMNVEV (reference sequence). The sequencing sample was made of PBMCs. The chain has TRBV27 and TRBJ1-2; weak D call: TRBD1 (5 bases). The receptor was isolated from a woman in her 30s in good health and CMV-seropositive. CDR3 nucleotide sequence: TGTGCCAGCAACCGGGAGGGGACCTATGGCTACACCTTC. Its translation: CASNREGTYGYTF.